This is a list of T cell receptor beta chains from one sample in a study of T cell changes during pregnancy in multiple sclerosis. Repertoires were generated with immunoSEQ multiplex PCR, while TCRdb's copy carries only in-frame clones and drops some. Among tens of thousands of clones listed, 80% to 95% were seen once. The specimen was CD4+ T cells from peripheral blood mononuclear cells, collected in the third trimester of pregnancy. These receptors were collected from a female donor with multiple sclerosis, enrolled in a pregnancy study. Both conserved end residues are part of each CDR3. Each record gives: clone size, V gene, D gene, J gene, CDR3 protein, CDR3 DNA. D genes are given only for firm matches. Size tells how often a clone was seen (once, few, many) or the class of an expanded clone, and some rows leave it out.

size: NA
V: TRBV18
D: TRBD1
J: TRBJ1-4
CDR3: CASSPSDRVNEKLFF
DNA: TGTGCCAGCTCACCAAGCGACAGGGTAAACGAAAAACTGTTTTTT

size: NA
V: TRBV11-2
D: TRBD2
J: TRBJ2-2
CDR3: CASSPTSGRMGLFF
DNA: TGTGCCAGCAGCCCTACAAGCGGGAGAATGGGGCTGTTTTTT

size: NA
V: TRBV2
D: NA
J: TRBJ2-1
CDR3: CASSEGEVAIYNEQFF
DNA: TGTGCCAGCAGTGAAGGGGAGGTCGCAATCTACAATGAGCAGTTCTTC

size: once
V: TRBV9
D: TRBD2
J: TRBJ2-1
CDR3: CATQSGRPNEQFF
DNA: TGTGCCACGCAGAGCGGGAGACCCAATGAGCAGTTCTTC

size: NA
V: TRBV4-1
D: NA
J: TRBJ2-2
CDR3: CASRRLGINTGELFF
DNA: TGCGCCAGCAGAAGACTCGGGATTAACACCGGGGAGCTGTTTTTT

size: NA
V: TRBV10-3
D: NA
J: TRBJ2-3
CDR3: CAIRGTLLDTDTQYF
DNA: TGTGCCATCAGGGGCACCCTTTTAGACACAGATACGCAGTATTTT

size: once
V: TRBV2
D: TRBD2
J: TRBJ2-3
CDR3: CASSGTRGTDTQYF
DNA: TGTGCCAGCAGCGGGACTAGGGGCACAGATACGCAGTATTTT

size: NA
V: TRBV7-9
D: TRBD1
J: TRBJ2-7
CDR3: CATRLGQGRGEQYF
DNA: TGTGCCACCCGCCTGGGACAGGGGCGAGGCGAGCAGTACTTC

size: NA
V: TRBV4-3
D: TRBD2
J: TRBJ2-1
CDR3: CASSQDTSGRANEQFF
DNA: TGCGCCAGCAGCCAAGATACTAGCGGGAGGGCCAATGAGCAGTTCTTC

size: NA
V: TRBV4-2
D: NA
J: TRBJ1-1
CDR3: CASSQGGRGQGTEAFF
DNA: TGTGCCAGCAGCCAAGGGGGGCGGGGGCAGGGCACTGAAGCTTTCTTT

size: NA
V: TRBV5-1
D: NA
J: TRBJ2-5
CDR3: CASSLASETQYF
DNA: TGCGCCAGCAGCTTGGCCTCAGAGACCCAGTACTTC

size: NA
V: TRBV18
D: TRBD2
J: TRBJ2-3
CDR3: CASSRIAGGSTDTQYF
DNA: TGTGCCAGCTCAAGGATAGCGGGAGGCAGCACAGATACGCAGTATTTT

size: NA
V: TRBV28
D: NA
J: TRBJ1-4
CDR3: CASSLWLFKQDEKLFF
DNA: TGTGCCAGCAGTTTGTGGTTATTCAAGCAGGATGAAAAACTGTTTTTT

size: NA
V: TRBV5-4
D: NA
J: TRBJ1-2
CDR3: CASSRWLTTDGYTF
DNA: TGTGCCAGCAGCCGGTGGTTAACGACAGACGGCTACACCTTC

size: NA
V: TRBV5-8
D: NA
J: TRBJ2-7
CDR3: CASSSRDFPPYEQYF
DNA: TGTGCCAGCAGCTCCCGGGACTTCCCTCCCTACGAGCAGTACTTC

size: NA
V: TRBV19
D: TRBD1
J: TRBJ1-5
CDR3: CASSPGTGRSNQPQHF
DNA: TGTGCCAGTAGTCCTGGGACAGGGAGAAGCAATCAGCCCCAGCATTTT

size: NA
V: TRBV5-1
D: NA
J: TRBJ2-2
CDR3: CASRIGTSGTGELFF
DNA: TGCGCCAGCAGGATCGGGACTTCGGGGACCGGGGAGCTGTTTTTT

size: once
V: TRBV7-9
D: NA
J: TRBJ2-7
CDR3: CASSFNRANEQYF
DNA: TGTGCCAGCAGCTTTAACAGGGCCAACGAGCAGTACTTC

size: NA
V: TRBV18
D: NA
J: TRBJ2-5
CDR3: CASSPGEAVETQYF
DNA: TGTGCCAGCTCACCAGGAGAGGCGGTCGAGACCCAGTACTTC

size: NA
V: TRBV4-1
D: NA
J: TRBJ2-7
CDR3: CVSSQAQTRSPEQYF
DNA: TGCGTCAGCAGCCAGGCTCAGACGAGGAGCCCTGAGCAGTACTTC